This T cell receptor beta chain was obtained from a study of siplizumab effects on memory and regulatory T cells. Study-level points and caveats: The study did not confirm that proliferating Tregs from siplizumab cultures were suppressive. Unstimulated naive T cells seemed to show more diversity than memory cells did, and they also seemed to be among the major contributors to the alloresponse. Unstimulated subsets contained matches for only a minor fraction of alloreactive clones.

With regard to this clone: Its antigen is undetermined.

This table comes from immunoSEQ multiplex PCR, and its TCRdb copy is limited to in-frame clones, with some not included. This sample has 80,000 to 130,000 clones, with about 91% found just once. The origin of this receptor is a human donor in good health. The sample comprised Tregs sorted from blood.

CDR3 region: CASRPPAGERNIQYF. The DNA of the CDR3 is TGTGCCAGCAGGCCGCCAGCGGGAGAAAGGAACATTCAGTACTTC. The chain combines TRBV28 with TRBJ2-4, with 8 nucleotides matching TRBD2. The CDR3 consists of 15 residues. The V gene's germline CDR1 is MDHEN and CDR2 SYDVKM. After removal of 6 bases from V and 7 bases from J, the junction contained 11 bases not matched to a gene.